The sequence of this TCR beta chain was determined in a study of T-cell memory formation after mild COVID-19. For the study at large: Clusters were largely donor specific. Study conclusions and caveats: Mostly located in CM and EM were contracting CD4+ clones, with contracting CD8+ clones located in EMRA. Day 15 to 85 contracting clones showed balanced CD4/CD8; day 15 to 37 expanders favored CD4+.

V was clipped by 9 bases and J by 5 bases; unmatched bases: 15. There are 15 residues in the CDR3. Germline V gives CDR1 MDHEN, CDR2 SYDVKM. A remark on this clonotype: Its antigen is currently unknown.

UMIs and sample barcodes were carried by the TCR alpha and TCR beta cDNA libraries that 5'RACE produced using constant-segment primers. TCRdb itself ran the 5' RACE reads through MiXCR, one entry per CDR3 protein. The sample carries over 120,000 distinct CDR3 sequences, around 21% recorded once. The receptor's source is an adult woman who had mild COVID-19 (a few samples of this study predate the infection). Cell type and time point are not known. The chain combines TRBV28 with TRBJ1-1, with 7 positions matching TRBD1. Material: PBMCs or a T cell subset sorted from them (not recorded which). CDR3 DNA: TGTGCCAGTCAAACCCTCGACAGGGCCCGTACTGAAGCTTTCTTT. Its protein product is CASQTLDRARTEAFF.